The 5 T cell receptor beta chains below were found in one sample sequenced in a study of OX40 agonist ivuxolimab in advanced cancers. The method was immunoSEQ multiplex PCR; TCRdb's version includes in-frame clones alone and lacks a portion of them. The sample holds approximately 62,000 clones, more than 85% seen once. Source: CD4+ or CD8+ T cells sorted from blood, taken in a trial of the OX40 agonist ivuxolimab. The receptor source for this set is an adult with an advanced solid tumor such as melanoma, head and neck, liver or kidney cancer.

The CDR3 nucleotides are TGTGCCAGCAGTGAGAACAGGGCCATCAACACTGAAGCTTTCTTT. The encoded protein is CASSENRAINTEAFF. This rearrangement joins TRBV6-1 to TRBJ1-1; perhaps TRBD1 as D (6 bases). Germline CDR1 MNHNS, CDR2 SASEGT. The ends were cut back, 3 bases at V and 2 bases at J, with 13 bases in the middle. The CDR3 length is 15 residues.

The rearrangement uses TRBV29-1 and TRBJ1-1; TRBD1 matches at 8 bases. Germline loops: CDR1 SQVTM, CDR2 ANQGSEA. V gave up 2 bases and J gave up 4 bases; unmatched junction bases: 0. CDR3 length: 12 amino acids. DNA for the CDR3: TGCAGCGTTGAAACAGGGGGCACTGAAGCTTTCTTT. Its translation is CSVETGGTEAFF.

CDR3 DNA sequence: TGTGCCAGCAGCCCCCCGGGTCTCCACTACGAGCAGTACTTC. Its translation is CASSPPGLHYEQYF. The chain joins TRBV11-2 to TRBJ2-7, with D uncertain. The CDR3 consists of 14 residues. Trimming shortened V by 5 bases and J by 3 bases, and 14 bases separated the two germline ends. Germline CDR1 and CDR2: SGHAT and FQNNGV.

The chain carries TRBV4-2 and TRBJ2-1, with TRBD2 identical over 10 bases. The CDR3 covers 16 residues. Germline assignment: CDR1 LGHNA and CDR2 YNFKEQ. The J segment lost 8 bases and the V segment lost 3 bases, leaving 10 bases of the junction unmatched. CDR3 region: CASSHSSAGGRDEQFF. The CDR3 bases are TGTGCCAGCAGCCACAGCTCAGCGGGAGGGCGGGATGAGCAGTTCTTC.

The CDR3 reads CASSQEGLAGGLSNEQFF. The CDR3 DNA follows: TGCGCCAGCAGCCAAGAAGGGCTAGCGGGGGGCCTCTCCAATGAGCAGTTCTTC. The rearrangement joins TRBV4-1 to TRBJ2-1; TRBD2 aligns across 11 bases. CDR3 length: 18 amino acids. The junction had 10 bases not matched to a gene; V was cut back by 0 bases and J by 6 bases. The germline gives CDR1 MGHRA, CDR2 YSYEKL.